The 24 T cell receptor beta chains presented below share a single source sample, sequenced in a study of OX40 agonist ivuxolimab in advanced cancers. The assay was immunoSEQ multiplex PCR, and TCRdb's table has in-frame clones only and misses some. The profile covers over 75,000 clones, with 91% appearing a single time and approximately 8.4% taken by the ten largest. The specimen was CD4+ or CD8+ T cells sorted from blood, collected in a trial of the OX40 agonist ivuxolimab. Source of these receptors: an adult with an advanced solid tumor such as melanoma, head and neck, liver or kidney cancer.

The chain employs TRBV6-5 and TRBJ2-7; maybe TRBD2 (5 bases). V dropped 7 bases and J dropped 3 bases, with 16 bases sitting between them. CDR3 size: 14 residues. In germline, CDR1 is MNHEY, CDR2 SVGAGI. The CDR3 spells CASTSPEGSYEQYF. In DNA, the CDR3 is TGTGCCAGCACCAGCCCCGAGGGTAGCTACGAGCAGTACTTC.

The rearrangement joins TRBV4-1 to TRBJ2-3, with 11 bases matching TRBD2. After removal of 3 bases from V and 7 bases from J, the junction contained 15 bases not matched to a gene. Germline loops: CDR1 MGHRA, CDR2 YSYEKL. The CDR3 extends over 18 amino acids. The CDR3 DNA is TGCGCCAGCAGCCACCAAATTGTGGGACTAGCGGAGGCCAATACGCAGTATTTT. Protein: CASSHQIVGLAEANTQYF.

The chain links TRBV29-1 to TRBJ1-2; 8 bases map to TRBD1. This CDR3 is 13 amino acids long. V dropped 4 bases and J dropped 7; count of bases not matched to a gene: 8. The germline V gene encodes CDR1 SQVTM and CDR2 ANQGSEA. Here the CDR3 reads CSVGPRGRGGYTF. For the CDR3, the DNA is TGCAGCGTTGGCCCCAGGGGGCGGGGTGGCTACACCTTC.

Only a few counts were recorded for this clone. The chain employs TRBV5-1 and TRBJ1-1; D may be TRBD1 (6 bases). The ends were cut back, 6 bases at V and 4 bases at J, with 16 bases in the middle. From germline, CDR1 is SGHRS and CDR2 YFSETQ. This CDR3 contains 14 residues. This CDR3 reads CASNNNRVGTEAFF. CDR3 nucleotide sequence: TGCGCCAGCAATAATAACAGGGTCGGCACTGAAGCTTTCTTT.

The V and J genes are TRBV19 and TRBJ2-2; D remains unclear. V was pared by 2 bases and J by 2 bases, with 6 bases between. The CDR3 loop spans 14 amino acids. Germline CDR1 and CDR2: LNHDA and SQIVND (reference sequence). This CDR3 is CASSIRRNTGELFF. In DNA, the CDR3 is TGTGCCAGTAGTATACGCAGAAACACCGGGGAGCTGTTTTTT.

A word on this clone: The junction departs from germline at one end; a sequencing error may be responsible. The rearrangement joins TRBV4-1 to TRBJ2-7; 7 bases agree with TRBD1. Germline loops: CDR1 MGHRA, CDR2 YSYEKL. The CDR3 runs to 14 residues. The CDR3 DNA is TGCGCCAGCAGCCCGGGACAGAGCCTCTACGGGCAGTACTTC. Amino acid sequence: CASSPGQSLYGQYF.

CDR3 DNA sequence: TGTGCCAGCAGCGTCGCGGGTGAGACCCAGTACTTC. Translation gives CASSVAGETQYF. The rearrangement joins TRBV9 to TRBJ2-5, with a possible D match to TRBD2 (5 bases). The V gene's germline CDR1 is SGDLS and CDR2 YYNGEE. V gave up 2 bases and J gave up 5 bases, with 7 bases separating them. The CDR3 is made up of 12 amino acids.

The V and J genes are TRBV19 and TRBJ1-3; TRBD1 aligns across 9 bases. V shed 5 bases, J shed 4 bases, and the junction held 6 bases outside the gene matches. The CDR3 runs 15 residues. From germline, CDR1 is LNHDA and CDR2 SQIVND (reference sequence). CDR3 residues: CASSAGQGTGNTIYF. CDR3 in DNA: TGTGCCAGTAGTGCCGGACAGGGGACCGGAAACACCATATATTTT.

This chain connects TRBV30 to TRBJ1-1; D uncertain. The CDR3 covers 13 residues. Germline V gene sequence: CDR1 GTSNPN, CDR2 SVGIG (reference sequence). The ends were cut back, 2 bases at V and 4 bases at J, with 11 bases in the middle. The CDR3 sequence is CAWSFGEGTEAFF. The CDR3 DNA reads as TGTGCCTGGAGTTTCGGAGAAGGCACTGAAGCTTTCTTT.

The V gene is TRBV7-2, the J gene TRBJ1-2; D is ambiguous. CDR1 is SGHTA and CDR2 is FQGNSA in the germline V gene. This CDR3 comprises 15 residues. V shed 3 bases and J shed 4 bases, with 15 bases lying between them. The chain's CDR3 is CASSLAPGIFYGYTF. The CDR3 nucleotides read TGTGCCAGCAGCTTGGCGCCCGGGATTTTCTATGGCTACACCTTC.

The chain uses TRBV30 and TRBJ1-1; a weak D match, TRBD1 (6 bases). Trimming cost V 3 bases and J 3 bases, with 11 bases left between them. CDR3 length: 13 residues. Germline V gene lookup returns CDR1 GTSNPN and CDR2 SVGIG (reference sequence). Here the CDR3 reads CAWSGGQDTEAFF. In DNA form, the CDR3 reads TGTGCCTGGAGCGGGGGGCAAGACACTGAAGCTTTCTTT.

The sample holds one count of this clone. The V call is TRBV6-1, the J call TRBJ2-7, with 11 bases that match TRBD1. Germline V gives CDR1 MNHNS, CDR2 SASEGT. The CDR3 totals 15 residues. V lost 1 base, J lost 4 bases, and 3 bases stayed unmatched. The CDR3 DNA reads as TGTGCCAGCAGTGAAGGGACAGGGGGCGGTTACGAGCAGTACTTC. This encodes CASSEGTGGGYEQYF.

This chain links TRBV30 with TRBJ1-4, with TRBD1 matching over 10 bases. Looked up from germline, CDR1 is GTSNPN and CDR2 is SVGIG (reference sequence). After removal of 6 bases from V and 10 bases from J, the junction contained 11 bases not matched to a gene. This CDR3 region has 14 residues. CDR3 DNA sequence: TGTGCCTGTTCTGGGGGGACAGGGGTTGGAAAACTGTTTTTT. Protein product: CACSGGTGVGKLFF. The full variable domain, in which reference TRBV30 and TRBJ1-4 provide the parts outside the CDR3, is SQTIHQWPATLVQPVGSPLSLECTVEGTSNPNLYWYRQAAGRGLQLLFYSVGIGQISSEVPQNLSASRPQDRQFILSSKKLLLSDSGFYLCACSGGTGVGKLFFGSGTQLSVL.

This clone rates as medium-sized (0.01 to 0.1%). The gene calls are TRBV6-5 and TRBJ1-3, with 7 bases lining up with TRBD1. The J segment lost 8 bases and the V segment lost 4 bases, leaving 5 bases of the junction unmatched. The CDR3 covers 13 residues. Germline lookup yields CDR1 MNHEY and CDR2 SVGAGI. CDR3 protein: CASSSRTGDTIYF. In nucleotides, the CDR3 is TGTGCCAGCAGTTCTCGGACAGGCGACACCATATATTTT.

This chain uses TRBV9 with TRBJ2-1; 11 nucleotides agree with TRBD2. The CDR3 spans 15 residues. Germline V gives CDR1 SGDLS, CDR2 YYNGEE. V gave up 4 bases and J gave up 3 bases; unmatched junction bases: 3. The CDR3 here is CASSPGTSGYNEQFF. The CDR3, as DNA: TGTGCCAGCAGCCCGGGGACTAGCGGCTACAATGAGCAGTTCTTC. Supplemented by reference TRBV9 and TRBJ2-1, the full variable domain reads DSGVTQTPKHLITATGQRVTLRCSPRSGDLSVYWYQQSLDQGLQFLIQYYNGEERAKGNILERFSAQQFPDLHSELNLSSLELGDSALYFCASSPGTSGYNEQFFGPGTRLTVL.

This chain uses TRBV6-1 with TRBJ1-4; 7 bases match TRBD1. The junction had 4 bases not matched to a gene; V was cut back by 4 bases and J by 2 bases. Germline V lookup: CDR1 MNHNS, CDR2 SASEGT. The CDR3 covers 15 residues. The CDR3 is CASSVQGITNEKLFF. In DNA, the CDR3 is TGTGCCAGCAGTGTACAGGGGATCACTAATGAAAAACTGTTTTTT.

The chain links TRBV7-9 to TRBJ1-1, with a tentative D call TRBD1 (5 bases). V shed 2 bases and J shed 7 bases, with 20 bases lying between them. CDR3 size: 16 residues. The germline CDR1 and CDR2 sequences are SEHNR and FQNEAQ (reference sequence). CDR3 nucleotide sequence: TGTGCCAGCAGCTTAAATCTGGGGGTAGTTAAGTTTGAAGCTTTCTTT. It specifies CASSLNLGVVKFEAFF.

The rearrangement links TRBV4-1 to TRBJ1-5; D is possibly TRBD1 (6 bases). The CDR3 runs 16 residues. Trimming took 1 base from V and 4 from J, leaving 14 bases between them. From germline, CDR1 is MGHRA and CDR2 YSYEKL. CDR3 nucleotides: TGCGCCAGCAGCCAAGCACCAGGGGTTGGGAATCAGCCCCAGCATTTT. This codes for CASSQAPGVGNQPQHF.

CDR3 sequence (DNA): TGTGCCAGCTCATCGATCACGATCCATACGCAGTATTTT. Its translation is CASSSITIHTQYF. The chain uses TRBV18 and TRBJ2-3; D gene uncertain. CDR1 and CDR2 (germline): KGHSH, LQKENI. This CDR3 is built from 13 residues. V shed 5 bases and J shed 7 bases, with 13 bases lying between them. The variable domain in full, with the rest retrieved from reference TRBV18 and TRBJ2-3, is NAGVMQNPRHLVRRRGQEARLRCSPMKGHSHVYWYRQLPEEGLKFMVYLQKENIIDESGMPKERFSAEFPKEGPSILRIQQVVRGDSAAYFCASSSITIHTQYFGPGTRLTVL.

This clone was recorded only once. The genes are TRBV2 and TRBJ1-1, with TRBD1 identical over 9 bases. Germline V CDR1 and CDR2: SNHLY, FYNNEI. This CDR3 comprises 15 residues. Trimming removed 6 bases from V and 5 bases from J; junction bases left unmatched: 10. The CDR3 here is CASRGQGPAGTEAFF. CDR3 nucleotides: TGTGCCAGCAGGGGACAGGGCCCCGCGGGGACTGAAGCTTTCTTT. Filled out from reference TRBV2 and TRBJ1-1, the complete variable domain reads EPEVTQTPSHQVTQMGQEVILRCVPISNHLYFYWYRQILGQKVEFLVSFYNNEISEKSEIFDDQFSVERPDGSNFTLKIRSTKLEDSAMYFCASRGQGPAGTEAFFGQGTRLTVV.

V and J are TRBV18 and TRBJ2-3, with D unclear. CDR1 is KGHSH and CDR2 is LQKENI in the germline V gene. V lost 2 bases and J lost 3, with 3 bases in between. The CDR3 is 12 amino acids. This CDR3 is CASSPKTDTQYF. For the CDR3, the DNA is TGTGCCAGCTCACCAAAAACAGATACGCAGTATTTT.

CDR3 residues: CASSLLIGTNQPQHF. The DNA for the CDR3 is TGTGCCAGCAGTTTATTAATCGGGACAAATCAGCCCCAGCATTTT. The chain employs TRBV28 and TRBJ1-5, with D possibly being TRBD1 (6 bases). V lost 1 base and J lost 4, with 11 bases in between. The CDR3 length is 15 residues. Per the germline V gene, CDR1 is MDHEN and CDR2 is SYDVKM.

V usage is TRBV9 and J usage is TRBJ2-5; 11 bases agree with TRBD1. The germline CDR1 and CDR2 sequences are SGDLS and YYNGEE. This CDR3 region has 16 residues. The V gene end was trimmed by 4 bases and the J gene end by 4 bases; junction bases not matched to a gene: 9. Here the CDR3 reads CASSPRGQGGTETQYF. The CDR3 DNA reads TGTGCCAGCAGCCCCCGGGGACAGGGGGGGACAGAGACCCAGTACTTC.

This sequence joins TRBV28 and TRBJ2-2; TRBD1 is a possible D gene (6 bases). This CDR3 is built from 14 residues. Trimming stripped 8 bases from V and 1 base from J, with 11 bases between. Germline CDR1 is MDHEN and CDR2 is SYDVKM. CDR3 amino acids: CASGGRVNTGELFF. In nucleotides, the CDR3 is TGTGCCAGCGGGGGCAGAGTGAACACCGGGGAGCTGTTTTTT.